This T cell receptor (beta chain) was captured in a study of blood T cells in healthy people across ages. Looking at the study overall: The template switching approach captured approximately one barcoded beta molecule for every two T cells. Study-wide points: Without sorted subsets, naive and antigen-experienced compartments could not be conclusively compared. Donors of long life had a larger count of naive CD4+ cells and greater diversity than aged donors.

Sample-barcoded 5' priming and a J-beta primer mix drove a second PCR of about 6 to 12 cycles. TCRdb ran MiXCR on the 5' RACE reads and lists one entry per CDR3 protein. The top ten hold 20% to 25% of the sample, which has fewer than 900,000 distinct CDR3 sequences, about 40% seen once. The junction had 3 bases not matched to a gene; V was cut back by 7 bases and J by 5 bases. This CDR3 contains 12 residues. Germline V gene lookup returns CDR1 SGHRS and CDR2 YFSETQ. A word on this clonotype: Antigen specificity is unknown.

PBMCs numbering at least 7 million were isolated per sample. The TCR was taken from a woman aged 60-75 years in good health. The sample consisted of blood. The gene calls are TRBV5-1 and TRBJ2-1; 7 nucleotides agree with TRBD2. The CDR3 nucleotides read TGCGCCAGCGGACTAGTAAACAATGAGCAGTTCTTC. It yields the protein CASGLVNNEQFF.